The 21 T cell receptor beta chains below come from one sample, sequenced in a study of neoadjuvant anti-PD-1 for oral cavity cancer. Clones were read by immunoSEQ multiplex PCR, and TCRdb kept only the in-frame ones, dropping some. Of around 70,000 clones in the sample, about 88% were seen once. Time point indicated: after neoadjuvant nivolumab, at surgical resection. Sequencing used PBMCs, obtained after nivolumab (anti-PD-1) treatment. The receptors stem from a person aged 35 to 85 with oral cavity squamous cell carcinoma.

J is TRBJ2-3 and V is TRBV29-1, with 9 bases lining up with TRBD2. In germline, CDR1 is SQVTM, CDR2 ANQGSEA. The CDR3 consists of 15 residues. The V segment lost 2 bases and the J segment 2 bases; nucleotides outside the gene matches: 5. The CDR3 spells CSVEKTSGLTDTQYF. The CDR3, as DNA: TGCAGCGTTGAAAAGACTAGCGGACTCACAGATACGCAGTATTTT.

The chain carries TRBV10-3 and TRBJ2-7, with D unclear. The ends were cut back, 4 bases at V and 2 bases at J, with 18 bases in the middle. Looked up from germline, CDR1 is ENHRY and CDR2 is SYGVKD. The CDR3 is 16 residues long. This chain's CDR3 is CAISASSARPPYEQYF. DNA for the CDR3: TGTGCCATCAGTGCATCCTCAGCGAGACCCCCCTACGAGCAGTACTTC.

J is TRBJ2-5 and V is TRBV7-7, with 7 bases lining up with TRBD1. CDR3 length equals 12 residues. Germline V gene lookup returns CDR1 SSHAT and CDR2 FNYEAQ (reference sequence). This chain's CDR3 is CATGDRQETQYF. The CDR3 region has the DNA TGTGCTACCGGGGACAGACAAGAGACCCAGTACTTC.

This chain uses TRBV4-2 with TRBJ1-2, with D unclear. Germline CDR1 LGHNA, CDR2 YNFKEQ. The CDR3 is 16 amino acids. With 0 bases removed from V and 7 bases from J, the gap between germline ends came to 18 bases. The CDR3 protein is CASSQERNAPASGYTF. CDR3 nucleotides: TGTGCCAGCAGCCAAGAAAGAAACGCCCCGGCGTCTGGCTACACCTTC.

V usage is TRBV7-9 and J usage is TRBJ1-1; no reliable D call. The germline V gene has CDR1 SEHNR and CDR2 FQNEAQ (reference sequence). Between the trimmed V and J ends, which lost 3 bases and 0 bases, there was a span of 2 bases. The CDR3 has 12 residues. CDR3 residues: CASSFLNTEAFF. CDR3 sequence (DNA): TGTGCCAGCAGCTTCCTGAACACTGAAGCTTTCTTT.

The V call is TRBV6-1, the J call TRBJ1-1; D is unresolved. Trimming removed 3 bases at V and 0 bases at J, with 8 bases between. Looked up from germline, CDR1 is MNHNS and CDR2 is SASEGT. CDR3 size: 14 residues. The CDR3 loop is CASSDRNLNTEAFF. The CDR3 DNA reads TGTGCCAGCAGTGACCGAAACTTGAACACTGAAGCTTTCTTT.

The V gene is TRBV29-1, the J gene TRBJ2-3, with 14 bases identical to TRBD2. CDR3 length equals 16 residues. V lost 3 bases, J lost 14 bases, and 16 bases stayed unmatched. Germline V gene lookup returns CDR1 SQVTM and CDR2 ANQGSEA. In DNA form, the CDR3 reads TGCAGCGTTGAGGCTTCTCCGGGACTAGCGGGAGACCCCTGGTATTTT. Its protein is CSVEASPGLAGDPWYF.

The chain employs TRBV28 and TRBJ2-1, with D unresolved. CDR1 and CDR2 from the germline V gene are MDHEN and SYDVKM. The V gene lost 4 bases and the J gene lost 10 bases, with 8 bases spanning the gap. The CDR3 loop spans 11 amino acids. This chain's CDR3 is CASSSRTEQFF. DNA of the CDR3: TGTGCCAGCAGTTCCCGGACGGAGCAGTTCTTC.

The chain combines TRBV7-2 with TRBJ2-3, with 7 bases lining up with TRBD2. The CDR3 sequence is 15 residues long. V lost 5 bases, J lost 0 bases, and 5 bases stayed unmatched. From germline, CDR1 is SGHTA and CDR2 FQGNSA. CDR3 bases: TGTGCCAGCAGCCCGCTAGCGGCTAGCACAGATACGCAGTATTTT. It is translated as CASSPLAASTDTQYF.

This clone came up a few times. The CDR3 spells CASSHITADTYEQYF. CDR3 sequence (DNA): TGTGCCAGCAGCCACATAACAGCCGACACCTACGAGCAGTACTTC. The chain uses TRBV5-4 and TRBJ2-7; D is unresolved. Looked up from germline, CDR1 is SGHNT and CDR2 is YYREEE (reference sequence). This CDR3 has 15 amino acids. The V end lost 4 bases, the J end lost 2 bases, and 16 bases lay between the germline ends.

This rearrangement joins TRBV6-5 to TRBJ1-6, with 8 bases that match TRBD1. Trimming at V came to 0 bases and at J to 10 bases, leaving 5 bases not matched to a gene. The germline CDR1 and CDR2 sequences are MNHEY and SVGAGI. The CDR3 runs 15 residues. The CDR3 region is CASSYSIQGDSPLHF. CDR3 nucleotide sequence: TGTGCCAGCAGTTACTCGATACAGGGGGACTCACCCCTCCACTTT.

The chain has TRBV2 and TRBJ1-4; weak D call: TRBD1 (5 bases). Germline V CDR1 and CDR2: SNHLY, FYNNEI. This CDR3 spans 15 amino acids. V lost 6 bases, J lost 8 bases, and 19 bases lay in between. CDR3 in DNA: TGTGCCAGCAGGGAAAGGGGTTCGGCGAACGAAAAACTGTTTTTT. Its protein is CASRERGSANEKLFF.

Here the CDR3 reads CASSTDSGYNEQFF. The CDR3 coding sequence is TGTGCCAGCAGCACGGACAGTGGCTACAATGAGCAGTTCTTC. This sequence joins TRBV13 and TRBJ2-1; possible D gene TRBD1, 6 bases. V lost 5 bases, J lost 3 bases, and 11 bases lay in between. The CDR3 has 14 amino acids. The germline V gene encodes CDR1 PRHDT and CDR2 FYEKMQ (reference sequence).

The rearrangement joins TRBV14 to TRBJ2-7, with TRBD1 identical over 9 bases. The CDR3 totals 14 residues. Germline CDR1 and CDR2: SGHDN and FVKESK. V shed 0 bases, J shed 10 bases, and the junction held 7 bases outside the gene matches. The CDR3 DNA is TGTGCCAGCAGCCAAGAAGGGACAGGGCGAAAACAGTACTTC. Its protein is CASSQEGTGRKQYF.

This clone was recorded only once. The chain has TRBV29-1 and TRBJ2-7; D is perhaps TRBD2 (6 bases). The CDR3 length is 13 residues. Germline V gene sequence: CDR1 SQVTM, CDR2 ANQGSEA. With 4 bases removed from V and 2 bases from J, the gap between germline ends came to 12 bases. CDR3 in amino acids: CSVVPGATYEQYF. CDR3 nucleotide sequence: TGCAGCGTTGTCCCGGGAGCAACCTACGAGCAGTACTTC.

Comments on this clone: Within the sample, other DNA sequences also encode this same CDR3. This chain connects TRBV5-1 to TRBJ2-5, with D perhaps matching TRBD2 (5 bases). V was trimmed by 0 bases and J by 1 base, leaving 10 bases between them. The V gene's germline CDR1 is SGHRS and CDR2 YFSETQ. This CDR3 region has 15 residues. In DNA, the CDR3 is TGCGCCAGCAGCTTGGCGGGCGGAGGCCAAGAGACCCAGTACTTC. It codes for CASSLAGGGQETQYF.

This chain links TRBV6-6 with TRBJ2-7; 10 bases line up with TRBD1. The germline gives CDR1 MNHNY, CDR2 SVGAGI (reference sequence). V lost 0 bases to trimming and J lost 5 bases; unmatched junction nucleotides: 4. CDR3 length: 15 residues. The CDR3, as DNA: TGTGCCAGCAGTTACTCGGGGACAGGGGCCCACGAGCAGTACTTC. Translated: CASSYSGTGAHEQYF.

The rearrangement links TRBV10-2 to TRBJ2-7; D remains unclear. V lost 0 bases and J 2 bases, leaving 8 bases between the germline ends. Germline CDR1 reads WSHSY; CDR2 reads SAAADI. The CDR3 covers 14 residues. The DNA for the CDR3 is TGCGCCAGCAGTGAGTCGGGCAGAGCCTACGAGCAGTACTTC. Translated, it gives CASSESGRAYEQYF.

This clone was observed a single time. The chain combines TRBV19 with TRBJ2-3, with D hard to call. Germline assignment: CDR1 LNHDA and CDR2 SQIVND (reference sequence). The CDR3 is 13 residues long. The V end lost 5 bases, the J end lost 2 bases, and 8 bases lay between the germline ends. CDR3 amino acids: CASSSQLTDTQYF. CDR3 coding DNA: TGTGCCAGTAGTTCACAGCTCACAGATACGCAGTATTTT.

V usage is TRBV13 and J usage is TRBJ2-3; TRBD2 agrees at 15 bases. V was clipped by 4 bases and J by 4 bases; unmatched bases: 12. This CDR3 region has 19 residues. CDR1 is PRHDT and CDR2 is FYEKMQ in the germline V gene (reference sequence). The chain's CDR3 is CASSSPARTSGRAPDTQYF. CDR3 nucleotides: TGTGCCAGCAGCTCCCCAGCCAGGACTAGCGGGAGGGCCCCAGATACGCAGTATTTT.

V usage is TRBV19 and J usage is TRBJ1-2; 7 bases agree with TRBD1. Per germline, CDR1 LNHDA and CDR2 SQIVND (reference sequence). The CDR3 is 14 amino acids. V lost 6 bases to trimming and J lost 3 bases; unmatched junction nucleotides: 7. CDR3 nucleotides: TGTGCCAGTAGCCGACAGGGTGGGGACTATGGCTACACCTTC. Its protein is CASSRQGGDYGYTF.